A selection of T cell receptor beta chains follows, all from one sample in a study of tumor-infiltrating lymphocytes in primary liver carcinoma. TCRdb passed the multiplex PCR reads through MiXCR, listing each CDR3 protein once. The table lists 150,000 to 200,000 distinct CDR3 sequences, around three fifths of them singletons. Sequencing used peripheral blood. Receptor source: a woman between 55 and 75 years old with primary liver carcinoma and hepatitis B virus infection. Both conserved end residues are trimmed from each CDR3.

V gene | CDR3 protein
TRBV11-2 | ASSLAAYEQY
TRBV6-2/TRBV6-3 | ASSYSLAGAVELF
TRBV11-1 | ASSILQGPSYEQY
TRBV28 | ASQDGGRTDTQY
TRBV4-2 | ASSQADRVSGNTIY
TRBV6-6 | ASKRDRVAIYGYT
TRBV6-5 | ASGYQGGNYGHT
TRBV11-3 | ISSFSGEQF
TRBV29-1 | SVARTKYEQY
TRBV4-1 | ASSLSTADTQY